This T cell receptor beta chain was retrieved from a study of identical twins. Germline V gives CDR1 DFQATT, CDR2 SNEGSKA (reference sequence). The trim removed 2 bases at V and 5 bases at J, leaving 11 bases unmatched. The CDR3 covers 16 residues. There are a few counts of this clonotype. Template switching added a universal primer site; cDNA carried unique molecular identifiers. MiXCR, applied by TCRdb to the 5' RACE reads, yields one record per CDR3 protein. The sample yields 500,000 to 550,000 distinct CDR3 sequences, about a fifth seen once. These data were also filed under a second study, of yellow fever vaccine responses in identical twins.

The rearrangement uses TRBV20-1 and TRBJ2-1; 8 nucleotides agree with TRBD2. This sequence originates from a woman in her late teens or twenties in good health. Sequencing was carried out using CD4+ T cells sorted from blood. The CDR3, as DNA: TGCAGTGCTAGACCCCAGGTGGTAGCGGGGAACAATGAGCAGTTCTTC. It translates to CSARPQVVAGNNEQFF.